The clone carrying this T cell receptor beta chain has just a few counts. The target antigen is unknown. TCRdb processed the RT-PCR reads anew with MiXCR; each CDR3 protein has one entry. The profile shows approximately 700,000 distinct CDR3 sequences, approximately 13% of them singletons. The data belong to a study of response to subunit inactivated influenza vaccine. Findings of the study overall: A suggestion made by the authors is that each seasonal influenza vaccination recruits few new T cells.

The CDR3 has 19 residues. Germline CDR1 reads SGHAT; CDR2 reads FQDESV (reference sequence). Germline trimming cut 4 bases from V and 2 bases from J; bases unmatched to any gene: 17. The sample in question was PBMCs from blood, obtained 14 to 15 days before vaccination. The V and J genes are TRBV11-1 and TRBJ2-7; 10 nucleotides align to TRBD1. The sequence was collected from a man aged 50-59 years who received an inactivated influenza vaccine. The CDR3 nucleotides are TGTGCCAGCAGCTCGCCCCTTCCGGCCGGGACAGGGGTCACCTACGAGCAGTACTTC. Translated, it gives CASSSPLPAGTGVTYEQYF.